Below, 12 T cell receptor beta chains from the same sample are listed, as sequenced in a study of T cells in Graves' hyperthyroidism and ophthalmopathy. RNA transcripts yielded amplified TCR beta CDR3 regions. HTBI primers were used for first-round RT-PCR of the TCR CDR3. TCRdb reanalysed the multiplex PCR reads using MiXCR and keeps one entry per CDR3 protein. The repertoire consists of 300,000 to 400,000 distinct CDR3 sequences, with around 13% occurring once and the leading ten covering 11%. The sequencing sample was made of blood. These TCRs come from a woman in her sixties with Graves' hyperthyroidism.

As regards this clonotype: This clone may be a read error of a much larger clone one base away. The rearrangement uses TRBV9 and TRBJ2-7; TRBD2 aligns across 8 bases. Germline V gene sequence: CDR1 SGDLS, CDR2 YYNGEE. The CDR3 totals 15 residues. The CDR3 loop reads CASGVGSGRVYEQYF. The CDR3, as DNA: TGTGCCAGCGGCGTAGGGAGCGGGAGAGTGTACGAGCAGTACTTC.

The rearrangement links TRBV10-2 to TRBJ2-1, with 7 bases aligning to TRBD2. The length of the CDR3 is 14 residues. Germline V gene sequence: CDR1 WSHSY, CDR2 SAAADI. The ends lost 1 base at V and 6 bases at J; junction bases unmatched: 3. The CDR3 nucleotides read TGCGCCAGCAGTGAGTTCGGACTAGGCAATGAGCAGTTCTTC. Translated: CASSEFGLGNEQFF.

This clonotype was counted ten times or more. The V gene is TRBV5-1, the J gene TRBJ2-7, with D tentatively TRBD2 (5 bases). V was clipped by 0 bases and J by 3 bases, with 16 bases between them. There are 16 residues in the CDR3. Germline assignment: CDR1 SGHRS and CDR2 YFSETQ. In DNA form, the CDR3 reads TGCGCCAGCAGCTTGGACGCGGTGGGAGTTCTCTACGAGCAGTACTTC. Its translation is CASSLDAVGVLYEQYF.

The V call is TRBV20-1, the J call TRBJ2-7; D not certain. Germline V gene data show CDR1 as DFQATT and CDR2 as SNEGSKA (reference sequence). V lost 0 bases, J lost 0 bases, and 18 bases lay in between. The CDR3 loop spans 17 amino acids. The CDR3 region has the DNA TGCAGTGCTAGAGAGGATTGGGGTCTCCCCCTCTCCTACGAGCAGTACTTC. Protein sequence: CSAREDWGLPLSYEQYF.

A note on this clonotype: Germline is not matched at one junction end, which may reflect a read error. The chain carries TRBV18 and TRBJ1-1; D is unclear. This CDR3 contains 15 residues. Germline lookup yields CDR1 KGHSH and CDR2 LQKENI. The CDR3 loop reads CASPPPGKSNTEAFF. The CDR3 nucleotides are TGTGCCAGCCCACCACCCGGCAAATCAAACACTGAAGCTTTCTTT.

There are many counts of this clonotype. The J gene is TRBJ1-2, the V gene TRBV12-3 or TRBV12-4; D uncertain. The CDR3 has 11 residues. The V end lost 5 bases, the J end lost 8 bases, and 9 bases lay between the germline ends. The CDR3 coding sequence is TGTGCCAGCAGTACTGAATGGGGCTACACCTTC. As protein: CASSTEWGYTF.

This clonotype appeared many times. The chain recombines TRBV6-1 with TRBJ2-7; the match to TRBD2 covers 8 bases. V shed 8 bases and J 0 bases; nucleotides not matched to a gene: 9. CDR3 size: 15 residues. The germline V gene encodes CDR1 MNHNS and CDR2 SASEGT. The CDR3 DNA reads as TGTGCCAGCGGGCTAGGACTAGCCGCCTCCTACGAGCAGTACTTC. Encoded protein: CASGLGLAASYEQYF.

This clonotype was recorded many times. The chain has TRBV20-1 and TRBJ2-7; 9 bases line up with TRBD2. The CDR3 consists of 17 residues. J was trimmed by 5 bases and V by 3 bases; bases with no gene match: 17. Germline values: CDR1 DFQATT, CDR2 SNEGSKA (reference sequence). CDR3 amino acids: CSARSEAGGRAENEQYF. For the CDR3, the DNA is TGCAGTGCTAGGTCTGAGGCGGGCGGGAGGGCCGAAAACGAGCAGTACTTC.

This clonotype has only a few counts. The V call is TRBV5-1, the J call TRBJ2-7; 9 bases map to TRBD1. With 4 bases clipped from V and 7 bases from J, the junction kept 15 bases outside the gene matches. The CDR3 consists of 16 residues. The germline V gene encodes CDR1 SGHRS and CDR2 YFSETQ. CDR3 amino acids: CASSGGTGQGQREQYF. In DNA form, the CDR3 reads TGCGCCAGCAGCGGGGGGACGGGACAGGGTCAAAGAGAGCAGTACTTC.

The chain joins TRBV5-4 to TRBJ2-3; the D gene is possibly TRBD1 (5 bases). The CDR3 is 16 residues long. The germline gives CDR1 SGHNT, CDR2 YYREEE (reference sequence). Deletions cut 3 bases from V and 2 bases from J, with 16 bases between. The CDR3 DNA follows: TGTGCCAGCAGCTCCCAACCTGACAGACCCACAGATACGCAGTATTTT. Protein sequence: CASSSQPDRPTDTQYF.

This clonotype was counted a few times. Being one base from a much bigger clone, this may be a read error. The chain combines TRBV7-9 with TRBJ1-1; possible D gene TRBD1, 6 bases. This CDR3 is built from 15 residues. Germline V gene sequence: CDR1 SEHNR, CDR2 FQNEAQ (reference sequence). V was clipped by 5 bases and J by 0 bases, with 13 bases between them. The CDR3 sequence is CASSPDGQMNTEAFF. CDR3 in DNA: TGTGCCAGCAGCCCTGACGGACAGATGAACACTGAAGCTTTCTTT.

At least ten counts were recorded for this clonotype. This chain links TRBV24-1 with TRBJ2-3; D call uncertain. The CDR3 totals 13 residues. The germline CDR1 and CDR2 sequences are KGHDR and SFDVKD. The germline V and J ends were trimmed by 4 bases and 2 bases, with 6 bases remaining between them. The CDR3 sequence: CATSDPNTDTQYF. The CDR3 DNA follows: TGTGCCACCAGTGACCCGAACACAGATACGCAGTATTTT.